The 21 T cell receptor beta chains presented below share a single source sample, sequenced in a study of T cells in Graves' hyperthyroidism and ophthalmopathy. Template material for amplifying TCR beta CDR3 regions consisted of RNA transcripts. In the first-round RT-PCR of the TCR CDR3, the HTBI primer set was used. TCRdb re-called the multiplex PCR reads through MiXCR, storing one row per CDR3 protein. The sample carries 700,000 or so distinct CDR3 sequences, roughly 15% recorded once. Sequences were obtained from blood. All receptors come from a man between 18 and 35 years old with Graves' hyperthyroidism.

This clonotype occurred a few times. V is TRBV5-4 and J is TRBJ2-3; a possible D gene is TRBD2 (6 bases). Germline CDR1 SGHNT, CDR2 YYREEE (reference sequence). V lost 2 bases and J 1 base, leaving 11 bases between the germline ends. This CDR3 spans 15 amino acids. The CDR3: CASSFGGEGTDTQYF. DNA of the CDR3: TGTGCCAGCAGCTTCGGGGGAGAGGGCACAGATACGCAGTATTTT.

The V gene is TRBV12-3 or TRBV12-4, the J gene TRBJ2-3; 7 bases agree with TRBD1. The CDR3 extends over 14 amino acids. With 6 bases clipped from V and 2 bases from J, the junction kept 5 bases outside the gene matches. The CDR3 DNA reads as TGTGCCAGCAGAATCGACAGGGTCACAGATACGCAGTATTTT. This gives the protein CASRIDRVTDTQYF.

This clonotype was seen ten or more times. The V and J genes are TRBV15 and TRBJ2-5, with D hard to call. CDR1 and CDR2 (germline): LNHNV, YYDKDF (reference sequence). V lost 3 bases and J lost 5, with 10 bases in between. This CDR3 contains 13 residues. Here the CDR3 reads CATSRSGWETQYF. The CDR3 nucleotides read TGTGCCACCAGCAGGTCCGGATGGGAGACCCAGTACTTC.

This clonotype was recorded a few times. CDR3 sequence: CAISENAGSRTGELFF. The CDR3 DNA sequence: TGTGCCATCAGTGAGAACGCGGGGAGCCGCACCGGGGAGCTGTTTTTT. The chain couples TRBV10-3 to TRBJ2-2, with a possible D match to TRBD2 (6 bases). Germline-derived CDR1 and CDR2 are ENHRY and SYGVKD. V dropped 2 bases and J dropped 4 bases, with 14 bases sitting between them. This CDR3 is built from 16 residues.

This chain links TRBV28 with TRBJ2-1; tentative D call: TRBD2 (6 bases). V was shortened by 8 bases and J by 2 bases, with 16 bases between the two germline ends. The CDR3 spans 15 residues. Germline V gene sequence: CDR1 MDHEN, CDR2 SYDVKM. The chain's CDR3 is CASSPREKAYNEQFF. CDR3 nucleotide sequence: TGTGCCAGCTCCCCGCGGGAAAAGGCCTACAATGAGCAGTTCTTC. The complete variable domain, with remaining parts taken from reference TRBV28 and TRBJ2-1, reads DVKVTQSSRYLVKRTGEKVFLECVQDMDHENMFWYRQDPGLGLRLIYFSYDVKMKEKGDIPEGYSVSREKKERFSLILESASTNQTSMYLCASSPREKAYNEQFFGPGTRLTVL.

This clonotype was recorded many times. CDR3 loop: CASSLTSYNEQFF. Written as DNA, the CDR3 is TGTGCCAGCAGTCTTACCTCCTACAATGAGCAGTTCTTC. The chain recombines TRBV28 with TRBJ2-1; D remains unclear. Germline V gives CDR1 MDHEN, CDR2 SYDVKM. V lost 5 bases and J 0 bases, leaving 5 bases between the germline ends. The length of the CDR3 is 13 residues.

The rearrangement uses TRBV7-9 and TRBJ2-5; D possibly uses TRBD1 or TRBD2 (5 bases each). CDR3 length: 16 residues. The germline gives CDR1 SEHNR, CDR2 FQNEAQ (reference sequence). V was trimmed by 6 bases and J by 5 bases, leaving 22 bases between them. Here the CDR3 reads CASRKRGPPDWETQYF. DNA for the CDR3: TGTGCCAGCAGAAAGAGGGGTCCCCCGGATTGGGAGACCCAGTACTTC.

The sample holds many counts of this clonotype. The V gene is TRBV12-3 or TRBV12-4, the J gene TRBJ2-5; 9 positions match TRBD1. The CDR3 totals 15 residues. Losses at the gene ends were 5 bases for V and 5 bases for J; bases not matched to a gene: 9. The CDR3 loop reads CASSPGQGRKETQYF. CDR3 DNA: TGTGCCAGCAGTCCCGGACAGGGGCGAAAGGAGACCCAGTACTTC.

This rearrangement joins TRBV24-1 to TRBJ1-1, with 7 bases matching TRBD1. CDR3 size: 13 residues. CDR1 KGHDR and CDR2 SFDVKD come from the germline V gene. Trimming cost V 7 bases and J 6 bases; bases outside gene matches: 7. The CDR3 reads CATSKTGWPEAFF. The CDR3, as DNA: TGTGCCACCAGCAAGACAGGGTGGCCTGAAGCTTTCTTT.

The rearrangement uses TRBV15 and TRBJ1-1, with D unclear. This CDR3 has 12 residues. The germline V and J ends were trimmed by 2 bases and 1 base, with 2 bases remaining between them. The germline V gene encodes CDR1 LNHNV and CDR2 YYDKDF (reference sequence). CDR3 amino acids: CATSRQNTEAFF. In DNA form, the CDR3 reads TGTGCCACCAGCAGACAGAACACTGAAGCTTTCTTT.

This clonotype was seen a few times. The chain uses TRBV29-1 and TRBJ2-1; 10 positions agree with TRBD2. Germline loops: CDR1 SQVTM, CDR2 ANQGSEA. V lost 6 bases and J lost 8; bases outside the gene matches: 16. This CDR3 has 16 amino acids. The CDR3 region has the DNA TGCAGCGTGCAGGGGGGGAGCGGGAGGGCCTTAGATGAGCAGTTCTTC. It translates to CSVQGGSGRALDEQFF.

The chain uses TRBV6-1 and TRBJ1-5; D may be TRBD1 (6 bases). The length of the CDR3 is 12 residues. Germline CDR1 MNHNS, CDR2 SASEGT. V dropped 5 bases and J dropped 7 bases, with 9 bases sitting between them. The CDR3 spells CASSKQGQPQHF. The CDR3 bases are TGTGCCAGCAGTAAACAGGGACAGCCCCAGCATTTT.

In its sample, this clonotype was seen many times. The chain employs TRBV2 and TRBJ2-3, with 7 positions matching TRBD1. The CDR3 extends over 16 amino acids. Germline V gene sequence: CDR1 SNHLY, CDR2 FYNNEI. Trimming cost V 4 bases and J 4 bases; bases outside gene matches: 11. The DNA of the CDR3 is TGTGCCAGCAGTGGACAGGGATCCAGATCGGCAGATACGCAGTATTTT. Protein product: CASSGQGSRSADTQYF.

The rearrangement uses TRBV28 and TRBJ2-3, with 12 bases fitting TRBD2. V gave up 5 bases and J gave up 6 bases; unmatched junction bases: 15. The CDR3 is 18 amino acids. Germline CDR1 MDHEN, CDR2 SYDVKM. CDR3 sequence: CASSQTSGRGGFSDTQYF. CDR3 coding DNA: TGTGCCAGCAGTCAGACTAGCGGGAGAGGCGGCTTTTCGGATACGCAGTATTTT.

The rearrangement uses TRBV7-2 and TRBJ1-4, with D unresolved. CDR1 is SGHTA and CDR2 is FQGNSA in the germline V gene. Trimming cost V 1 base and J 5 bases, with 5 bases left between them. The CDR3 runs 13 residues. Here the CDR3 reads CASSLGINEKLFF. In nucleotides, the CDR3 is TGTGCCAGCAGCTTAGGCATCAATGAAAAACTGTTTTTT.

This clonotype was counted many times. The V gene is TRBV28, the J gene TRBJ2-2, with 9 nucleotides matching TRBD1. CDR3 length equals 15 residues. Germline CDR1 and CDR2: MDHEN and SYDVKM. The V segment lost 6 bases and the J segment 1 base; nucleotides outside the gene matches: 3. CDR3 DNA: TGTGCCAGCAGGGACAGGGGACTGAACACCGGGGAGCTGTTTTTT. This gives the protein CASRDRGLNTGELFF.

In regard to this clonotype: No conserved phenylalanine or tryptophan ends this CDR3, so it is likely a read error. This sequence joins TRBV28 and TRBJ2-3, with 8 nucleotides matching TRBD1. V lost 4 bases to trimming and J lost 0 bases; unmatched junction nucleotides: 6. The germline V gene has CDR1 MDHEN and CDR2 SYDVKM. This CDR3 comprises 16 residues. The CDR3, as DNA: TGTGCCAGCAGTTCGTCAGGGGGCTGGAGCACAGATACGCAGTATTCT. This sequence encodes CASSSSGGWSTDTQYS.

This clonotype was counted many times. The genes are TRBV6-2 or TRBV6-3 and TRBJ2-1; unclear D gene. V was cut by 0 bases and J by 2 bases, with 2 bases left in between. This CDR3 has 13 residues. Looked up from germline, CDR1 is MNHEY and CDR2 is SVGEGT. The CDR3 coding sequence is TGTGCCAGCAGTTACTCCCCCTACAATGAGCAGTTCTTC. It is translated as CASSYSPYNEQFF.

This clonotype was seen only a few times. The V gene is TRBV12-3 or TRBV12-4, the J gene TRBJ2-7, with 12 nucleotides matching TRBD2. The CDR3 runs 15 residues. V shed 5 bases and J 1 base; nucleotides not matched to a gene: 3. The CDR3 sequence: CASSGGLAGSYEQYF. DNA of the CDR3: TGTGCCAGCAGTGGAGGACTAGCGGGGTCCTACGAGCAGTACTTC.

This clonotype was seen at least ten times. The rearrangement joins TRBV28 to TRBJ2-1, with TRBD2 matching 8 bases. Germline values: CDR1 MDHEN, CDR2 SYDVKM. The CDR3 has 17 amino acids. Germline trimming cut 1 base from V and 8 bases from J; bases unmatched to any gene: 13. The CDR3 region is CASSLLVGGRRRDEQFF. The CDR3 DNA is TGTGCCAGCAGTTTATTGGTCGGCGGGAGGAGGCGCGATGAGCAGTTCTTC. The full variable domain, its missing parts supplied by reference TRBV28 and TRBJ2-1, is DVKVTQSSRYLVKRTGEKVFLECVQDMDHENMFWYRQDPGLGLRLIYFSYDVKMKEKGDIPEGYSVSREKKERFSLILESASTNQTSMYLCASSLLVGGRRRDEQFFGPGTRLTVL.

The chain uses TRBV29-1 and TRBJ2-7, with TRBD2 matching 12 bases. The CDR3 sequence is 13 residues long. The trim removed 4 bases at V and 6 bases at J, leaving 4 bases unmatched. Germline-derived CDR1 and CDR2 are SQVTM and ANQGSEA. The CDR3 coding sequence is TGCAGCGTTGGGACTAGCGGGACAGGCGAGCAGTACTTC. This encodes CSVGTSGTGEQYF.